The 19 T cell receptor beta chains below all came from one sample that was sequenced in a study of T cells in women clearing cervical HPV infection (dated by TCRdb to 2017 to 2018). The library was generated by the immunoSEQ multiplex PCR assay. Imported from immuneACCESS, the table was reduced by TCRdb to in-frame sequences with V and J called. These copies leave out some clones; in studies compared against another copy, an unresolved V gene accounts for under half, and the cause of the remainder is not known. This sample's table carries more than 15,000 clones. Under 15% of the sample is taken by the ten largest. The sequenced material came from blood buffy coat. The receptors were gathered from a woman aged 18 to 75 with a cervical HPV16 infection that either progressed to CIN3+ or cleared (not recorded which).

Details on this clone: The read is 3 residues too short to cover the CDR3 end, so that end is filled in from the germline J gene. The rearrangement links TRBV19 to TRBJ1-2; D is unresolved. The CDR3 extends over 11 amino acids. V lost 5 bases and J lost 6, with 7 bases in between. Germline-derived CDR1 and CDR2 are LNHDA and SQIVND (reference sequence). The part of the CDR3 DNA that was read is TGTGCCAGTAGTGGAGGGCATGGC. Translation gives CASSGGHG. The entire CDR3 protein is CASSGGHGYTF.

Turning to this clone: The CDR3 end is not reached by the read, which stops 3 residues before it; the germline J gene fills it in. The V and J genes are TRBV29-1 and TRBJ2-3; a weak D match, TRBD1 (6 bases). V was pared by 5 bases and J by 1 base, with 16 bases between. The CDR3 loop spans 15 amino acids. Germline V gene sequence: CDR1 SQVTM, CDR2 ANQGSEA. The CDR3 region is CSVPDLDRGTDTQYF. The CDR3 bases that were read are TGCAGCGTTCCGGATTTGGACAGAGGCACAGATACG.

Note on this clone: The CDR3 end lies 3 residues beyond the end of the read and is filled in from the germline J gene. This chain links TRBV29-1 with TRBJ2-7; D remains ambiguous. V lost 7 bases to trimming and J lost 0 bases, with 7 bases between them. The V gene's germline CDR1 is SQVTM and CDR2 ANQGSEA. The CDR3 runs 11 residues. The covered CDR3 bases are TGCAGCGGGCAGGTCTCCTACGAG. This codes for CSGQVSYE. The complete CDR3 sequence is CSGQVSYEQYF.

A word on this clone: The CDR3 end lies 3 residues beyond the end of the read and is filled in from the germline J gene. This chain uses TRBV9 with TRBJ1-1; possible D gene TRBD1, 5 bases. The CDR3 is 11 amino acids. Trimming shortened V by 5 bases and J by 7 bases, and 9 bases separated the two germline ends. CDR1 is SGDLS and CDR2 is YYNGEE in the germline V gene. CDR3 region: CASRTGDEAFF. The sequenced part of the CDR3 DNA is TGTGCCAGCAGAACAGGAGATGAA.

As to this clone: Coverage ceases 3 residues before the CDR3 finishes, and the germline J gene fills in the end. The chain couples TRBV28 to TRBJ1-2, with D unresolved. The V and J ends lost 4 bases and 7 bases respectively, with 16 bases between them. This CDR3 has 14 residues. Germline V CDR1 and CDR2: MDHEN, SYDVKM. The covered CDR3 bases are TGTGCCAGCAGTTATAGCGGACTGTACGGTGGC. It codes for CASSYSGLYGG. The whole CDR3 is CASSYSGLYGGYTF.

The part of the CDR3 DNA that was read is TGCAGTGCTGAACAGGGAAATTCACACGAG. This sequence encodes CSAEQGNSHE. The CDR3 as a whole reads CSAEQGNSHEQYF. V is TRBV20-1 and J is TRBJ2-7; tentative D call: TRBD1 (6 bases). With the read ending 3 residues before the CDR3 end, the germline J gene is used to fill in that end. V was shortened by 5 bases and J by 5 bases, with 16 bases between the two germline ends. Germline V CDR1 and CDR2: DFQATT, SNEGSKA (reference sequence). CDR3 length equals 13 residues.

Notes on this clone: The read ends 3 residues shy of where the CDR3 ends; the end is completed using the germline J gene. The chain employs TRBV6-2 or TRBV6-3 and TRBJ2-1, with 12 bases that match TRBD2. CDR3 length equals 16 residues. J gave up 7 bases and V 6 bases, and 10 bases lay outside the gene matches. Germline V gene data show CDR1 as MNHEY and CDR2 as SVGEGT. The CDR3 bases that were read are TGTGCCAGCAGGGAAAGACTAGCGGGAGTCGGAAATGAG. Translated: CASRERLAGVGNE. The whole CDR3 sequence is CASRERLAGVGNEQFF.

Regarding this clone: The read stops 3 residues short of the end of the CDR3; the missing end is completed from the germline J gene. The chain uses TRBV6-1 and TRBJ1-4, with no clear D. CDR1 is MNHNS and CDR2 is SASEGT in the germline V gene. Trimming stripped 4 bases from V and 6 bases from J, with 15 bases between. The CDR3 is 15 residues long. CDR3 in amino acids: CASSGTTRPYEKLFF. CDR3 DNA (partial): TGTGCCAGCAGTGGTACAACGCGGCCCTATGAAAAA.

As to this clone: The read ends 3 residues before the CDR3 terminus; that terminus is restored from the germline J gene. The gene calls are TRBV30 and TRBJ1-1; unclear D gene. V lost 5 bases and J lost 4, with 14 bases in between. Germline CDR1 is GTSNPN and CDR2 is SVGIG (reference sequence). The CDR3 runs to 13 residues. The part of the CDR3 DNA that was read is TGTGCCTGGGATCGAGCTAGCCGCACTGAA. It translates to CAWDRASRTE. The full-length CDR3 reads as CAWDRASRTEAFF.

In the case of this clone: The read comes to an end 3 residues before the CDR3 does, leaving the germline J gene to fill in the end. The gene calls are TRBV20-1 and TRBJ2-7; TRBD2 might be the D (6 bases). V was cut by 3 bases and J by 3 bases, with 6 bases left in between. From germline, CDR1 is DFQATT and CDR2 SNEGSKA (reference sequence). This CDR3 spans 11 amino acids. The CDR3 protein is CSAREGYEQYF. Incomplete CDR3 DNA: TGCAGTGCTAGGGAGGGCTACGAG.

With respect to this clone: The CDR3 end is not reached by the read, which stops 3 residues before it; the germline J gene fills it in. The chain recombines TRBV2 with TRBJ2-1; 7 positions agree with TRBD2. This CDR3 is 15 amino acids long. Germline CDR1 is SNHLY and CDR2 is FYNNEI. The trim removed 5 bases at V and 4 bases at J, leaving 8 bases unmatched. The CDR3 sequence: CASSPKRDGYNEQFF. CDR3 bases read: TGTGCCAGCAGTCCCAAGCGGGATGGTTACAATGAG.

With regard to this clone: The read falls 3 residues short of the CDR3 end, and the missing part is taken from the germline J gene. The J gene is TRBJ1-1, the V gene TRBV7-2; D is undetermined. CDR3 length: 13 residues. CDR1 and CDR2 from the germline V gene are SGHTA and FQGNSA. V was trimmed by 7 bases and J by 0 bases, leaving 9 bases between them. CDR3: CASNLQVNTEAFF. The sequenced CDR3 bases are TGTGCCAGCAATCTCCAGGTGAACACTGAA.

Of note for this clone: The read falls 3 residues short of the CDR3 end, and the missing part is taken from the germline J gene. The chain has TRBV12-5 and TRBJ2-7; 7 positions match TRBD1. Germline CDR1 is LGHNT and CDR2 is FRNRAP. With V trimmed by 6 bases and J by 5 bases, 7 bases remained unmatched. This CDR3 spans 13 amino acids. CDR3 bases read: TGTGCTAGTGGCTCAAGCGGACAGGACGAG. Its protein product is CASGSSGQDE. The full-length CDR3 reads as CASGSSGQDEQYF.

Of note for this clone: The CDR3 goes on 3 residues after the read ends, and that part is filled in from the germline J gene. The gene calls are TRBV20-1 and TRBJ2-1, with 10 positions matching TRBD1. Trimming at V came to 0 bases and at J to 6 bases, leaving 5 bases not matched to a gene. The V gene's germline CDR1 is DFQATT and CDR2 SNEGSKA (reference sequence). The CDR3 runs to 15 residues. The part of the CDR3 DNA that was read is TGCAGTGCTAGAGAGGACAGGGGGGGACCCAATGAG. Protein product: CSAREDRGGPNE. The full CDR3 protein reads CSAREDRGGPNEQFF.

A word on this clone: The CDR3 goes on 3 residues after the read ends, and that part is filled in from the germline J gene. The genes are TRBV7-9 and TRBJ1-4, with 7 bases aligning to TRBD1. Germline values: CDR1 SEHNR, CDR2 FQNEAQ (reference sequence). The CDR3 has 14 residues. V lost 5 bases to trimming and J lost 10 bases; unmatched junction nucleotides: 10. CDR3 sequence: CASSMDRKTGKLFF. The part of the CDR3 DNA that was read is TGTGCCAGCAGCATGGACAGGAAAACGGGAAAA.

A note on this clone: Coverage ceases 3 residues before the CDR3 finishes, and the germline J gene fills in the end. The chain has TRBV20-1 and TRBJ2-7; tentatively, D is TRBD2 (7 bases). Trimming took off 5 bases at V and 0 bases at J, with 17 bases between the two ends. Germline V gene lookup returns CDR1 DFQATT and CDR2 SNEGSKA (reference sequence). The CDR3 covers 15 residues. CDR3 loop: CSASAAGASSYEQYF. CDR3 bases read: TGCAGTGCTTCGGCGGCGGGGGCCAGCTCCTACGAG.

A word on this clone: The sequenced fragment ends 3 residues before the CDR3 boundary, so the rest is inferred from the germline J gene. The genes are TRBV5-6 and TRBJ2-7, with 11 bases aligning to TRBD2. The trim removed 2 bases at V and 4 bases at J, leaving 2 bases unmatched. Germline CDR1 SGHDT, CDR2 YYEEEE. The CDR3 is 14 residues long. CDR3 region: CASSFGLAGYEQYF. The DNA read from the CDR3 is TGTGCCAGCAGCTTTGGACTAGCGGGTTACGAG.

As to this clone: The read ends 3 residues before the CDR3 terminus; that terminus is restored from the germline J gene. J is TRBJ2-5 and V is TRBV2, with TRBD1 matching over 8 bases. Germline V gene lookup returns CDR1 SNHLY and CDR2 FYNNEI. The junction had 10 bases not matched to a gene; V was cut back by 6 bases and J by 4 bases. This CDR3 is built from 15 residues. The sequenced CDR3 bases are TGTGCCAGCAGGTTCGGGACAGGCTTTGCAGAGACC. Translating gives CASRFGTGFAET. The whole CDR3 reads CASRFGTGFAETQYF.

With respect to this clone: The read terminates 3 residues before the CDR3 end, so the remaining end is supplied by the germline J gene. The chain links TRBV28 to TRBJ2-2; 11 nucleotides line up with TRBD2. V lost 6 bases and J lost 6; bases outside the gene matches: 6. This CDR3 is built from 15 residues. Germline CDR1 reads MDHEN; CDR2 reads SYDVKM. CDR3 in amino acids: CASRSGLAVSGELFF. The part of the CDR3 DNA that was read is TGTGCCAGCAGATCGGGACTAGCGGTATCCGGGGAG. Based on the CDR3 plus reference TRBV28 and TRBJ2-2, the full variable domain is DVKVTQSSRYLVKRTGEKVFLECVQDMDHENMFWYRQDPGLGLRLIYFSYDVKMKEKGDIPEGYSVSREKKERFSLILESASTNQTSMYLCASRSGLAVSGELFFGEGSRLTVL.